One sample yielded the 31 T cell receptor beta chains listed below, sequenced in a study of post-analysis software for immune sequencing data. Study outcomes and limitations: With TRBV5-6, TRBV5-1 and TRBV20-1 included, about five TRBV segments were more frequent in patients than in controls.

No antigens are known for them. cDNA libraries of TCR beta carried unique molecular identifiers. MiXCR, applied by TCRdb to the PCR reads, yields one record per CDR3 protein. The sample has more than 450,000 distinct CDR3 sequences, roughly 45% seen once. Sequencing was done on a sample of blood. Source of these receptors: a girl aged 5-17 years with multiple sclerosis.

This clonotype was counted a few times. The V call is TRBV2, the J call TRBJ1-2; D is unresolved. This CDR3 is built from 13 residues. Trimming removed 8 bases at V and 2 bases at J, with 12 bases between. Germline lookup yields CDR1 SNHLY and CDR2 FYNNEI. The CDR3 DNA sequence: TGTGCCAGCGGGTTAGGTGAGAACTATGGCTACACCTTC. Translated, it gives CASGLGENYGYTF.

The chain employs TRBV3-1 and TRBJ1-4, with 8 nucleotides matching TRBD1. Per the germline V gene, CDR1 is LGHDT and CDR2 is YNNKEL (reference sequence). The CDR3 is 20 amino acids. Losses at the gene ends were 2 bases for V and 2 bases for J; bases not matched to a gene: 16. The CDR3 region is CASSQWPGQASLSTNEKLFF. The CDR3, as DNA: TGTGCCAGCAGCCAATGGCCGGGACAGGCCTCCCTTTCGACTAATGAAAAACTGTTTTTT.

This sequence joins TRBV13 and TRBJ2-3; TRBD2 matches 7 bases. Germline CDR1 is PRHDT and CDR2 is FYEKMQ (reference sequence). After removal of 5 bases from V and 6 bases from J, the junction contained 8 bases not matched to a gene. CDR3 length equals 14 residues. CDR3 sequence reads: CASSHSAGEDTQYF. In DNA form, the CDR3 reads TGTGCCAGCAGCCACTCCGCGGGGGAGGATACGCAGTATTTT.

The chain carries TRBV5-1 and TRBJ2-2, with unresolved D. The germline V gene encodes CDR1 SGHRS and CDR2 YFSETQ. Trimming shortened V by 1 base and J by 0 bases, and 7 bases separated the two germline ends. CDR3 length equals 15 residues. CDR3 loop: CASSLTAANTGELFF. In nucleotides, the CDR3 is TGCGCCAGCAGCTTGACTGCAGCGAACACCGGGGAGCTGTTTTTT.

The DNA of the CDR3 is TGTGCCACCAGTAGACAGAACACAGATACGCAGTATTTT. Translated, it gives CATSRQNTDTQYF. This chain uses TRBV24-1 with TRBJ2-3, with a possible D match to TRBD1 (5 bases). The CDR3 is 13 amino acids. Germline lookup yields CDR1 KGHDR and CDR2 SFDVKD. Trimming stripped 6 bases from V and 2 bases from J, with 8 bases between.

The chain combines TRBV12-3 or TRBV12-4 with TRBJ1-1; D not resolved. This CDR3 comprises 13 residues. Between the trimmed V and J ends, which lost 7 bases and 6 bases, there was a span of 15 bases. The DNA for the CDR3 is TGTGCCAGCACTCTGACGCGTTTCGCTGAAGCTTTCTTT. Translated: CASTLTRFAEAFF.

The table lists this clonotype with a few counts. V and J are TRBV7-8 and TRBJ2-5; no definite D call. The germline V gene encodes CDR1 SGHVS and CDR2 FQNEAQ. Trimming took 5 bases from V and 6 from J, leaving 31 bases between them. The CDR3 is made up of 19 amino acids. The CDR3 nucleotides are TGTGCCAGCAGCCCCCCAAGGTTCAGAACCCGAGGCACCGAGAAGACCCAGTACTTC. This gives the protein CASSPPRFRTRGTEKTQYF.

The chain's CDR3 is CASSLVRAPRTDTQYF. The CDR3 coding sequence is TGTGCCAGCAGCTTAGTGCGGGCCCCTCGCACAGATACGCAGTATTTT. This sequence joins TRBV7-8 and TRBJ2-3, with a possible D match to TRBD2 (5 bases). Trimming removed 1 base at V and 1 base at J, with 12 bases between. Germline-derived CDR1 and CDR2 are SGHVS and FQNEAQ. The CDR3 consists of 16 residues.

This clonotype was seen more than once but under ten times. The rearrangement links TRBV7-8 to TRBJ2-1; 7 bases map to TRBD1. Germline CDR1 is SGHVS and CDR2 is FQNEAQ. Unmatched junction bases numbered 8, after V lost 5 bases and J lost 7 bases. The CDR3 is 14 amino acids. The CDR3: CASSIPTGKNEQFF. The DNA for the CDR3 is TGTGCCAGCAGCATCCCGACAGGGAAAAATGAGCAGTTCTTC. Supplemented by reference TRBV7-8 and TRBJ2-1, the full variable domain reads GAGVSQSPRYKVAKRGQDVALRCDPISGHVSLFWYQQALGQGPEFLTYFQNEAQLDKSGLPSDRFFAERPEGSVSTLKIQRTQQEDSAVYLCASSIPTGKNEQFFGPGTRLTVL.

V and J are TRBV7-3 and TRBJ2-2; 7 nucleotides agree with TRBD1. V lost 5 bases, J lost 8 bases, and 11 bases stayed unmatched. Germline CDR1 reads SGHTA; CDR2 reads FQGTGA. This CDR3 region has 15 residues. CDR3 DNA: TGTGCCAGCAGCATTCTAGGACCGGGACAGGGGGAGCTGTTTTTT. This gives the protein CASSILGPGQGELFF. The full variable domain, rest sourced from reference TRBV7-3 and TRBJ2-2, is GAGVSQTPSNKVTEKGKYVELRCDPISGHTALYWYRQSLGQGPEFLIYFQGTGAADDSGLPNDRFFAVRPEGSVSTLKIQRTERGDSAVYLCASSILGPGQGELFFGEGSRLTVL.

The chain couples TRBV5-1 to TRBJ2-7; 7 nucleotides agree with TRBD2. Germline assignment: CDR1 SGHRS and CDR2 YFSETQ. The trim removed 0 bases at V and 7 bases at J, leaving 16 bases unmatched. The CDR3 spans 17 residues. The CDR3 region is CASSLGLAKRINNEQYF. CDR3 DNA: TGCGCCAGCAGCTTGGGACTAGCAAAGCGGATAAACAATGAGCAGTACTTC.

V gene TRBV10-3 combines with J gene TRBJ1-5; TRBD1 matches 7 bases. CDR3 size: 17 residues. After removal of 6 bases from V and 4 bases from J, the junction contained 15 bases not matched to a gene. Germline lookup yields CDR1 ENHRY and CDR2 SYGVKD. CDR3 coding DNA: TGTGCCATCAGCCTACCTAGACAGGGTATAACAAATCAGCCCCAGCATTTT. It is translated as CAISLPRQGITNQPQHF.

This clonotype was detected a few times. This rearrangement joins TRBV29-1 to TRBJ1-1; D remains unclear. V was clipped by 3 bases and J by 3 bases, with 14 bases between them. The CDR3 has 14 residues. Germline values: CDR1 SQVTM, CDR2 ANQGSEA. The CDR3 region has the DNA TGCAGCGTTGAGAGTGGGGATTCGGACACTGAAGCTTTCTTT. Amino acids: CSVESGDSDTEAFF.

The rearrangement uses TRBV4-1 and TRBJ1-2, with TRBD1 matching 10 bases. Germline trimming cut 1 base from V and 3 bases from J; bases unmatched to any gene: 5. The CDR3 consists of 16 residues. Germline values: CDR1 MGHRA, CDR2 YSYEKL. This chain's CDR3 is CASSQVGGQGDYGYTF. DNA of the CDR3: TGCGCCAGCAGCCAAGTTGGAGGACAGGGGGACTATGGCTACACCTTC.

This clonotype turned up a few times. The chain links TRBV7-3 to TRBJ2-5, with 8 bases fitting TRBD1. The J call is uncertain, as TRBJ2-7 better fits the DNA end. The V gene's germline CDR1 is SGHTA and CDR2 FQGTGA. CDR3 length: 15 amino acids. CDR3 DNA: TGTGCCAGCAGCTTATCTCCGGGACAGGTCTACGAGCAGTACTTC. It is translated as CASSLSPGQVYEQYF.

The chain recombines TRBV7-2 with TRBJ1-2; tentative D call: TRBD1 (5 bases). Trimming removed 5 bases at V and 5 bases at J, with 15 bases between. CDR3 length equals 14 residues. Germline lookup yields CDR1 SGHTA and CDR2 FQGNSA. The CDR3 sequence: CASSLRQSEYGYTF. The CDR3 region has the DNA TGTGCCAGCAGCCTGCGACAGTCCGAGTATGGCTACACCTTC.

This chain uses TRBV7-3 with TRBJ1-1; D ambiguous. The CDR3 is 14 residues long. The V end was cut by 2 bases, the J end by 1 base, with 8 bases between. Germline V lookup: CDR1 SGHTA, CDR2 FQGTGA. CDR3 nucleotides: TGTGCCAGCAGCTTAGTCGAGGCGAACACTGAAGCTTTCTTT. It is translated as CASSLVEANTEAFF.

This sequence joins TRBV7-9 and TRBJ1-2; 7 bases are a match to TRBD1. There are 13 residues in the CDR3. Germline V gives CDR1 SEHNR, CDR2 FQNEAQ (reference sequence). J was trimmed by 6 bases and V by 3 bases; bases with no gene match: 4. The CDR3 loop is CASSLGQRDGYTF. CDR3 nucleotides: TGTGCCAGCAGCTTGGGACAGCGAGATGGCTACACCTTC.

This clonotype occurred a few times. The chain couples TRBV29-1 to TRBJ2-7, with D perhaps TRBD2 (5 bases). Germline loops: CDR1 SQVTM, CDR2 ANQGSEA. The ends were cut back, 1 base at V and 6 bases at J, with 13 bases in the middle. The CDR3 is 13 residues long. CDR3: CSVEGGLNSEQYF. Written as DNA, the CDR3 is TGCAGCGTTGAAGGCGGACTCAACTCCGAGCAGTACTTC.

This clonotype was detected ten times or more. This sequence joins TRBV4-2 and TRBJ2-7, with D perhaps TRBD2 (6 bases). V dropped 2 bases and J dropped 2 bases, with 13 bases sitting between them. The CDR3 consists of 15 residues. From germline, CDR1 is LGHNA and CDR2 YNFKEQ. DNA of the CDR3: TGTGCCAGCAGCCAACTCAGGACTACCGCCTACGAGCAGTACTTC. This codes for CASSQLRTTAYEQYF.

A note on this clonotype: The junction departs from germline at one end; a sequencing error may be responsible. The J gene is TRBJ2-1, the V gene TRBV10-2; D gene ambiguous. Per the germline V gene, CDR1 is WSHSY and CDR2 is SAAADI. The CDR3 sequence is 13 residues long. CDR3 nucleotides: TGCGCCAGCGGTGAGCAATGGCCCCCTGAGCAGTTCTTC. The encoded protein is CASGEQWPPEQFF.

The CDR3 nucleotides are TGCAGCGTGGCCCCGGGGTTGAACGAGCAGTACTTC. This translates into CSVAPGLNEQYF. V gene TRBV29-1 combines with J gene TRBJ2-7; D perhaps matches TRBD2 (5 bases). This CDR3 is built from 12 residues. The V end lost 6 bases, the J end lost 5 bases, and 14 bases lay between the germline ends. Germline lookup yields CDR1 SQVTM and CDR2 ANQGSEA.

For this clonotype: A read error may account for a junction end that differs from germline. The chain recombines TRBV3-1 with TRBJ2-1; TRBD1 agrees at 7 bases. The CDR3 totals 16 residues. CDR1 and CDR2 (germline): LGHDT, YNNKEL (reference sequence). The CDR3: CASSQARQGSYDEQFF. CDR3 DNA sequence: TGTGCCAGCAGCCAAGCCCGACAGGGATCCTACGATGAGCAGTTCTTC.

The rearrangement uses TRBV27 and TRBJ1-2; 9 bases match TRBD1. V shed 8 bases, J shed 6 bases, and the junction held 13 bases outside the gene matches. The CDR3 spans 15 residues. Per germline, CDR1 MNHEY and CDR2 SMNVEV (reference sequence). The CDR3 DNA reads as TGTGCCAGCTCTTCTCGCCGGGACAGGGAGGATGGCTACACCTTC. It is translated as CASSSRRDREDGYTF.

This clonotype was seen more than once but under ten times. The chain is built from TRBV29-1 and TRBJ2-7; D ambiguous. The CDR3 consists of 11 residues. V gave up 5 bases and J gave up 0 bases, with 5 bases separating them. CDR1 is SQVTM and CDR2 is ANQGSEA in the germline V gene. CDR3 sequence reads: CSVYSSYEQYF. The CDR3, as DNA: TGCAGCGTTTACAGCTCCTACGAGCAGTACTTC.

The chain couples TRBV6-5 to TRBJ1-5, with TRBD1 matching over 8 bases. This CDR3 contains 15 residues. V lost 6 bases to trimming and J lost 4 bases; unmatched junction nucleotides: 8. CDR1 and CDR2 (germline): MNHEY, SVGAGI. In DNA, the CDR3 is TGTGCCAGCAGGGACTTAGGGACAGGAAATCAGCCCCAGCATTTT. Amino acids: CASRDLGTGNQPQHF.

This clonotype appeared once. This chain joins TRBV29-1 and TRBJ2-1; no definite D call. V was shortened by 3 bases and J by 13 bases, with 13 bases between the two germline ends. Germline V CDR1 and CDR2: SQVTM, ANQGSEA. There are 11 residues in the CDR3. The CDR3 sequence is CSVDRGETQFF. In DNA, the CDR3 is TGCAGCGTTGACCGAGGAGAGACCCAGTTCTTC.

This clonotype was counted a few times. This sequence joins TRBV6-1 and TRBJ2-5; 10 positions agree with TRBD2. The CDR3 is 14 residues long. Unmatched junction bases numbered 0, after V lost 3 bases and J lost 2 bases. The germline V gene has CDR1 MNHNS and CDR2 SASEGT. The CDR3 coding sequence is TGTGCCAGCAGTGAGGGACTAGCGCAAGAGACCCAGTACTTC. Its protein product is CASSEGLAQETQYF.

The chain couples TRBV12-3 or TRBV12-4 to TRBJ1-2; 9 bases agree with TRBD1. This CDR3 is 16 amino acids long. With 0 bases clipped from V and 7 bases from J, the junction kept 9 bases outside the gene matches. CDR3 nucleotides: TGTGCCAGCAGTTTAGCTCTGACAGGGGGGTCTGGTGGCTACACCTTC. It yields the protein CASSLALTGGSGGYTF.

This chain joins TRBV20-1 and TRBJ1-4; TRBD1 matches at 7 bases. The CDR3 runs to 13 residues. Trimming took 5 bases from V and 8 from J; bases not matched to a gene: 8. CDR1 is DFQATT and CDR2 is SNEGSKA in the germline V gene (reference sequence). The DNA for the CDR3 is TGCAGTGCTTCCAGGGGGATAAAAGAAAAACTGTTTTTT. Amino acid sequence: CSASRGIKEKLFF.

This chain links TRBV6-2 or TRBV6-3 with TRBJ2-7; 12 positions match TRBD2. The CDR3 extends over 17 amino acids. Germline V CDR1 and CDR2: MNHEY, SVGEGT. Unmatched junction bases numbered 5, after V lost 0 bases and J lost 2 bases. CDR3 residues: CASSYSLAGGRAYEQYF. The CDR3 DNA sequence: TGTGCCAGCAGTTACTCTCTAGCGGGAGGGCGCGCCTACGAGCAGTACTTC.